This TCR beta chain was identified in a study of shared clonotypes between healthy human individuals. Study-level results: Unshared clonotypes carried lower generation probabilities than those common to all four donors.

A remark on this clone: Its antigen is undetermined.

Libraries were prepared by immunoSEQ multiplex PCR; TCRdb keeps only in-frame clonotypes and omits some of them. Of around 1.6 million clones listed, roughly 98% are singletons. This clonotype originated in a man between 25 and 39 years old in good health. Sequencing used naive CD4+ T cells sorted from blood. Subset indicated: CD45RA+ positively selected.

The CDR3 DNA sequence: TGTGCCAGCACGCCCCGAACAGGAAGCACTGAAGCTTTCTTT. As protein: CASTPRTGSTEAFF. V gene TRBV2 combines with J gene TRBJ1-1; D possibly corresponds to TRBD1 (5 bases). Between the trimmed V and J ends, which lost 7 bases and 4 bases, there was a span of 16 bases. This CDR3 has 14 residues. The germline V gene has CDR1 SNHLY and CDR2 FYNNEI. The full variable domain, with the rest looked up from reference TRBV2 and TRBJ1-1, is EPEVTQTPSHQVTQMGQEVILRCVPISNHLYFYWYRQILGQKVEFLVSFYNNEISEKSEIFDDQFSVERPDGSNFTLKIRSTKLEDSAMYFCASTPRTGSTEAFFGQGTRLTVV.